This TCR beta chain is drawn from a study of long-term antiretroviral therapy in people with HIV. Study-level results: Clonotypes expanded prior to ART showed repertoire dominance at all sampled time points. Controls exceeded HIV repertoires in CDR3 length range. Data on ART adherence, viral resistance or therapy changes were unavailable.

The assay, immunoSEQ v3.0, was run at survey level. Sequencing targeted about 40,000-50,000 T-cell genomes per sample. Libraries were prepared by immunoSEQ multiplex PCR; TCRdb keeps only in-frame clonotypes and omits some of them. The repertoire holds 15,000 to 20,000 clones, with around 76% as singletons. A note on this clone: Antigen unknown.

This specimen was unsorted PBMCs, taken 2.2 years after starting antiretroviral therapy. The sequence derives from a man aged 50 to 59 with HIV.

The DNA of the CDR3 is TGTGCCAGCTCACCAATAAAGGACTACGAGCAGTACTTC. Its translation is CASSPIKDYEQYF. The chain couples TRBV18 to TRBJ2-7; D unresolved. Trimming pared 2 bases from V and 3 bases from J, leaving 8 bases between. This CDR3 spans 13 amino acids. CDR1 and CDR2 from the germline V gene are KGHSH and LQKENI. Based on the CDR3 plus reference TRBV18 and TRBJ2-7, the full variable domain is NAGVMQNPRHLVRRRGQEARLRCSPMKGHSHVYWYRQLPEEGLKFMVYLQKENIIDESGMPKERFSAEFPKEGPSILRIQQVVRGDSAAYFCASSPIKDYEQYFGPGTRLTVT.